This T cell receptor (beta chain) was captured in a study of T cell clonality in common variable immunodeficiency (dated by TCRdb to about 2015). The paper's findings and limits, for the study overall: Reportedly, TCRbeta sequences from CVID had fewer deletions and N-nucleotide insertions, and highly modified clones with 13 or more V deletions were absent from CVID. TCRbeta clonality was higher in CVID subjects than in healthy controls (t-test p = 0.018), and the increase was most characteristic of about a third of subjects. Differences among patients in the CVID cohort limited the correlations between repertoire features and clinical complications. Healthy controls shared more TCRbeta clones with each other than CVID subjects shared among themselves (p < 0.0001). Despite equal DNA input, controls averaged about 81,820 unique sequences per sample versus roughly 32,000 in CVID samples. It was noted by the authors that sequencing of the repertoires of T cell subpopulations would be needed to clarify the cause of the increased clonality in CVID.

For sequencing, equivalent amounts of genomic DNA were input from CVID and control samples. For every sample, a 60 bp segment covering the rearranged TCRbeta CDR3 region was amplified and then sequenced. TCRbeta amplification used the immunoSEQ assay, a bias-corrected multiplex PCR with high-throughput sequencing. As for the authors' bioinformatics: Every unique nucleotide sequence counted as a clone and was annotated with V, D and J genes, copy number and frequency. Sequences were labeled productive if in frame, and non-productive if out of frame or containing stop codons. As previously described, clonality was calculated on the basis of Shannon's entropy. Mean CDR3 Kyte-Doolittle hydropathy was derived from the predicted amino acid sequences of productive clones. Using the R hclust function, scaled V gene usage was clustered hierarchically with Manhattan distance and complete linkage. Sharing of clones by CDR3 amino acid sequence was evaluated by resampling 12 repertoires per group over 100 rounds. The repertoires were searched for approximately 70 published EBV-specific TCRbeta sequences and 200 to 300 published CMV-specific TCRbeta sequences. A couple of CVID samples that yielded fewer than 10,000 sequences were excluded from the analysis, so approximately 40 CVID repertoires were retained. Imported from immuneACCESS, the table was reduced by TCRdb to in-frame sequences with V and J called. These copies leave out some clones; in studies compared against another copy, an unresolved V gene accounts for under half, and the cause of the remainder is not known. V and J calls and clone size are those listed in that table; D and trimming were worked out from the DNA. This sample has about 45,000 clones, none of them a singleton. Roughly 10% of the sample is in the top ten clones.

The CDR1 and CDR2 encoded by the germline V gene (reference sequence) are DFQATT and SNEGSKA. The germline V and J ends show losses of 7 bases and 8 bases respectively, and no gene match explains 16 bases of the junction. Counted from cysteine to phenylalanine, this CDR3 has 15 amino acids. The 36 bases shown cover part of the CDR3, and their frame starts at base 1. Most of the CVID patients and most of the healthy controls were of Caucasian heritage. Heparinized peripheral whole blood samples of about 5 to 8 ml were collected from each donor. TCRbeta CDR3 repertoires were sequenced from genomic DNA of adults with common variable immune deficiency (CVID) and healthy adult controls. The control group comprised 22 healthy adult volunteers, roughly 12 female and about ten male, aged about 23 to 75 years with a mean age of approximately 30. Diluted blood was density-centrifuged over Hypaque 1077 or Ficoll-Paque to isolate peripheral blood mononuclear cells. Genomic DNA was obtained from unsorted mononuclear cells through either Qiagen column purification or a centrifugation-based method.

In its sample, this clone was seen many times. Its antigen is currently not known. The CDR3 end falls 3 residues outside the read, so it is completed with the germline J gene. The receptor chain draws on TRBV20-1 and TRBJ2-1, with 8 bases matching TRBD2. Source material: peripheral blood mononuclear cells. This receptor was obtained from a person between 18 and 75 years old in good health. The sequenced CDR3 bases are TGCAGTGTCTCGCAACCTAGCGGGTGGGGTTATGAG. The resulting protein is CSVSQPSGWGYE. The CDR3 in its entirety is CSVSQPSGWGYEQFF.